This T cell receptor beta chain is from a study of T cells in Graves' hyperthyroidism and ophthalmopathy. Findings and limits, study-wide: Most clonotypes that expanded in the thyroid above 0.001 also showed up in blood. Model-based prediction identified ophthalmopathy a median about 6 months prior to its onset.

The CDR3 has 14 residues. V lost 7 bases, J lost 1 base, and 5 bases stayed unmatched. As concerns this clonotype: The antigen remains undetermined.

RNA transcripts gave rise to amplified TCR beta CDR3 regions. The HTBI primer set was used in a first-round RT-PCR of the TCR CDR3. Via MiXCR, TCRdb re-called the multiplex PCR reads, giving one row per CDR3 protein. The data contain approximately 510,000 distinct CDR3 sequences, 40% to 50% of them singletons. The specimen was peripheral blood or thyroid tissue (not recorded which). The J gene is TRBJ1-1, the V gene TRBV12-3 or TRBV12-4, with 8 nucleotides matching TRBD1. The receptor's source is an adult woman with Graves' disease, either hyperthyroidism or ophthalmopathy (not recorded which). CDR3 residues: CASTKTGENTEAFF. CDR3 DNA: TGTGCCAGCACTAAGACAGGGGAGAACACTGAAGCTTTCTTT.